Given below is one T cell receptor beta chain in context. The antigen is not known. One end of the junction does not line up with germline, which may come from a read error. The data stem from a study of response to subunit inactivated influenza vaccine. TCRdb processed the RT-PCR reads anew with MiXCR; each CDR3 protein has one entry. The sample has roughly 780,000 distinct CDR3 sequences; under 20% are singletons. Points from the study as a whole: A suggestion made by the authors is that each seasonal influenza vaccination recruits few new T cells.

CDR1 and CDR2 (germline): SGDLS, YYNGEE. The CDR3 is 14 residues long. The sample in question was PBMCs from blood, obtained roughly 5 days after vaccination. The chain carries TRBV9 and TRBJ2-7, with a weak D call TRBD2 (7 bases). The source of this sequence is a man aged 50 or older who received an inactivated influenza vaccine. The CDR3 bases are TGTGACAGCAGCGTAGGGGGGGGCTCCTACGAGCAGTACTTC. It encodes CDSSVGGGSYEQYF.